These 4 T cell receptor beta chains originate from one sample sequenced in a study of blood T cells in healthy people across ages. For the second PCR, which ran for roughly 6 to 12 cycles, a sample-barcoded 5' primer and a J-beta primer mix were used. Each CDR3 protein is one row after TCRdb ran MiXCR on the 5' RACE reads. The sample lists 600,000 to 1,000,000 distinct CDR3 sequences, more than 20% occurring once. The same data also contributed to another study, on T cells of mothers and their children.

The sequenced material came from blood. These receptors were taken from a boy aged 5-17 years in good health.

This sequence joins TRBV28 and TRBJ2-7; tentative D call: TRBD2 (6 bases). The CDR3 is 17 residues long. Germline assignment: CDR1 MDHEN and CDR2 SYDVKM. V shed 5 bases and J shed 4 bases, with 24 bases lying between them. CDR3 amino acids: CASSTPEGGLDRYEQYF. CDR3 bases: TGTGCCAGCAGTACTCCGGAGGGAGGACTCGATAGATACGAGCAGTACTTC.

Comment on this clonotype: The conserved final phenylalanine or tryptophan is absent from the CDR3, which likely points to a read error. This chain connects TRBV6-2 or TRBV6-3 to TRBJ2-7; D remains ambiguous. V was cut by 6 bases and J by 2 bases, with 14 bases left in between. Germline CDR1 is MNHEY and CDR2 is SVGEGT. The CDR3 runs to 14 residues. DNA of the CDR3: TGTGCCAGCAGGCCCCACGATGGAACCTACGAGCAGTACCTC. Protein: CASRPHDGTYEQYL.

The chain joins TRBV12-3 or TRBV12-4 to TRBJ2-2; 8 positions agree with TRBD2. The CDR3 runs 15 residues. V gave up 6 bases and J gave up 3 bases; unmatched junction bases: 6. The CDR3 DNA reads as TGTGCCAGCAGCTTGGCGGGAGGCGACACCGGGGAGCTGTTTTTT. Translated, it gives CASSLAGGDTGELFF.

The V gene is TRBV11-2, the J gene TRBJ1-2; TRBD1 is a possible D gene (6 bases). V lost 5 bases and J 6 bases, leaving 16 bases between the germline ends. This CDR3 spans 14 amino acids. Germline assignment: CDR1 SGHAT and CDR2 FQNNGV. CDR3 in amino acids: CASSRPGGANGYTF. The CDR3 DNA reads as TGTGCCAGCAGCCGCCCGGGGGGGGCCAATGGCTACACCTTC.